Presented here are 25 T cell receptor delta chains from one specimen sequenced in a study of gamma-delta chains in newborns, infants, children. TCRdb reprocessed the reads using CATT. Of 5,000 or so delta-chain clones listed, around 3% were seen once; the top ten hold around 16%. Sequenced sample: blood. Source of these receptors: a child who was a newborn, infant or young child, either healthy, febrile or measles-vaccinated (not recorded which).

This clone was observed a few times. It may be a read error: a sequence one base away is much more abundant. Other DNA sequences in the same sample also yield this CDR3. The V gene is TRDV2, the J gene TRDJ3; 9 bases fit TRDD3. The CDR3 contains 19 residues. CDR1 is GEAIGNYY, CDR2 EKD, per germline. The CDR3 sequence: CACDTGGYPSSWDTRQMFF. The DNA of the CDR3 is TGTGCCTGTGACACAGGGGGATACCCCAGCTCCTGGGACACCCGACAGATGTTCTTC.

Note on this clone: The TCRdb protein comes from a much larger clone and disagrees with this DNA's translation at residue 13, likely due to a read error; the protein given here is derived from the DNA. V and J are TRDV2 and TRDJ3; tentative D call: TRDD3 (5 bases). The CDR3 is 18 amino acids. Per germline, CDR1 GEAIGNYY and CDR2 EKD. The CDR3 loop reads CACDPLTPHSWDARQMFF. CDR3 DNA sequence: TGTGCCTGTGACCCCTTAACTCCACACTCCTGGGACGCCCGACAGATGTTTTTC.

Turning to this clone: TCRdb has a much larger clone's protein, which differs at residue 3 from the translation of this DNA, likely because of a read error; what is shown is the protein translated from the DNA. Written as DNA, the CDR3 is TGTGCTCATGGGGTCAAAAGGGCGGAACGAGACACCGATAAACTCATCTTT. It yields the protein CAHGVKRAERDTDKLIF. This chain joins TRDV1 and TRDJ1, with D possibly matching TRDD3 (5 bases). From germline, CDR1 is TSWWSYY and CDR2 QGS. The CDR3 has 17 amino acids.

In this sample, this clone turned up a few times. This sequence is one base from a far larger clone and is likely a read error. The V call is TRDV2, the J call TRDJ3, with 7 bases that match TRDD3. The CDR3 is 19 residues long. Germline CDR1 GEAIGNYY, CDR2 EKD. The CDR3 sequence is CACDDGYAASSWDTRQTFF. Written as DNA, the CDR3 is TGTGCCTGTGACGACGGATACGCGGCGAGCTCCTGGGACACCCGACAGACGTTTTTC.

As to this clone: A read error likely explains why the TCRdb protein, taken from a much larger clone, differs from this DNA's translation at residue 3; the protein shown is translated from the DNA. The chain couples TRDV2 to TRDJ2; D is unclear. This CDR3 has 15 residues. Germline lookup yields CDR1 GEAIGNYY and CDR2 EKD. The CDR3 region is CAYDTVTRGRAQLFF. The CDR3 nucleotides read TGTGCCTATGACACCGTTACGCGGGGCCGAGCACAACTCTTCTTT.

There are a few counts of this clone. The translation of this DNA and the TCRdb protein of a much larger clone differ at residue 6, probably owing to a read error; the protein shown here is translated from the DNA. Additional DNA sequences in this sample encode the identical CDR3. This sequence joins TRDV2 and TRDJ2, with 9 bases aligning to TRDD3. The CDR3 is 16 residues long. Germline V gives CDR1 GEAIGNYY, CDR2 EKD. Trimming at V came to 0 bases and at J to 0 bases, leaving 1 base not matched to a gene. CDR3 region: CACDTVGDTLTAQLFF. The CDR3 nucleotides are TGTGCCTGTGACACCGTGGGGGATACTTTGACAGCACAACTCTTCTTT.

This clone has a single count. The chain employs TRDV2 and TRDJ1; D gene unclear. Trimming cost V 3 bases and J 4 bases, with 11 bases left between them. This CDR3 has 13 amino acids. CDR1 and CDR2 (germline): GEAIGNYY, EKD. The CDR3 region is CACDFIRGDKLIF. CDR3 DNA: TGTGCCTGTGACTTTATAAGGGGCGATAAACTCATCTTT.

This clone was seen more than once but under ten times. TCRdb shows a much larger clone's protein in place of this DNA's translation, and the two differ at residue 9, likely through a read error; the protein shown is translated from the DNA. This CDR3 is CACVRGASSTAQLFF. In DNA form, the CDR3 reads TGTGCCTGTGTCCGTGGGGCCTCTTCGACAGCACAACTCTTCTTT. V gene TRDV2 combines with J gene TRDJ2; D may be TRDD3 (5 bases). V dropped 5 bases and J dropped 4 bases, with 16 bases sitting between them. Germline CDR1 and CDR2: GEAIGNYY and EKD. CDR3 size: 15 residues.

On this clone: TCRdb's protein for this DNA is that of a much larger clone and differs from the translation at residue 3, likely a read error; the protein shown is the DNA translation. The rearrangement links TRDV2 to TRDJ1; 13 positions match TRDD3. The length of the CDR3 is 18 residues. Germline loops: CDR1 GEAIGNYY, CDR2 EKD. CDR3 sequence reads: CAFDLLLGDTPYTDKLIF. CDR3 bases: TGTGCCTTTGACCTACTACTGGGGGATACGCCGTACACCGATAAACTCATCTTT.

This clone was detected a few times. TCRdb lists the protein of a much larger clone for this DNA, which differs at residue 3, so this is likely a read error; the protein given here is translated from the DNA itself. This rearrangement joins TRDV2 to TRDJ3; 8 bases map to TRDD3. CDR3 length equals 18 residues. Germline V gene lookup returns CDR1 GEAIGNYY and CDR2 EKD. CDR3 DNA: TGTGCCTTTGACACGGGATACGCTAGCTCCTGGGACACCCGACAGATGTTTTTC. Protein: CAFDTGYASSWDTRQMFF.

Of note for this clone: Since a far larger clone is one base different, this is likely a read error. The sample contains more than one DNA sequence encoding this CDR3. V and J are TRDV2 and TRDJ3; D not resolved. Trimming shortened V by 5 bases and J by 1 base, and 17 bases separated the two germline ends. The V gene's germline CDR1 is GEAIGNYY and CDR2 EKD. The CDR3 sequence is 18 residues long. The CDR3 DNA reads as TGTGCCTGTGGCGAGGGTTACAGTAAGTCCTGGGACACCCGACAGATGTTTTTC. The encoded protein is CACGEGYSKSWDTRQMFF.

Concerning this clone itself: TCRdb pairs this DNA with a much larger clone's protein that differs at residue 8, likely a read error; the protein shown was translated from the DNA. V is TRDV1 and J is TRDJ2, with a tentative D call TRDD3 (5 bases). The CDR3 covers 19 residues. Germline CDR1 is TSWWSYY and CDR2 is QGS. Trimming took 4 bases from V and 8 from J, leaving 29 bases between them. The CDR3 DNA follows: TGTGCTCTTGGGGTCCGGCCTCCCGAGAGGAGGAGGGATCATGCACAACTCTTCTTT. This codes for CALGVRPPERRRDHAQLFF.

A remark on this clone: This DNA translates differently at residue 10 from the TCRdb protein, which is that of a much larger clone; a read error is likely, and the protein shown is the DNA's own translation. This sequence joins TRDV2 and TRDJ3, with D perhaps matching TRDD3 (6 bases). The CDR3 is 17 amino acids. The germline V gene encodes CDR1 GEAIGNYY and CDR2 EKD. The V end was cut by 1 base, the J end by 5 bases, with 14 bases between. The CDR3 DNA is TGTGCCTGTGACACAGGACTGGGAATACGGGACACCCGACAGATGTTTTTC. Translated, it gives CACDTGLGIRDTRQMFF.

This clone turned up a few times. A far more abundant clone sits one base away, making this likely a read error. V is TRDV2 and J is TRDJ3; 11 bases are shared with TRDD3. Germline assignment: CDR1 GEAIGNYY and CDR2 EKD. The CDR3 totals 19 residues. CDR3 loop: CACGTVLGDSSWDTRQMFF. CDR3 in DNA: TGTGCCTGTGGCACCGTACTGGGGGATAGCTCCTGGGACACCCGACAGATGTTTTTC.

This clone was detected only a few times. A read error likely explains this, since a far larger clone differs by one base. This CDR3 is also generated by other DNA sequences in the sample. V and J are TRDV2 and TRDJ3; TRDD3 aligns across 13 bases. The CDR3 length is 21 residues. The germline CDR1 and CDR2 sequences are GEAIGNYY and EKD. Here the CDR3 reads CACDVLLGDTHFTWDTRQMFF. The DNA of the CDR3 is TGTGCCTGTGACGTCTTACTGGGGGATACGCATTTCACCTGGGACACCCGGCAGATGTTTTTC.

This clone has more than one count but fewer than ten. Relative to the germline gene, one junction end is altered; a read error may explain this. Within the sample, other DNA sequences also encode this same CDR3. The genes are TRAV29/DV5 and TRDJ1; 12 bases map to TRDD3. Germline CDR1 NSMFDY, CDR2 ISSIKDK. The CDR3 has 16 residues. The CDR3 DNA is TGCGCAGCAAGCGAAAAACTACTGGGGGATACCGATAAGCTCATCTTT. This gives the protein CAASEKLLGDTDKLIF.

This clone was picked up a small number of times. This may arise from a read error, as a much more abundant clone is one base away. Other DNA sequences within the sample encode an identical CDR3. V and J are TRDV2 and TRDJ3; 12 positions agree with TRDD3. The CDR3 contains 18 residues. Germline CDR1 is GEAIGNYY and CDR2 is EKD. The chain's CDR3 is CACDTGGYNSWDTRQMFF. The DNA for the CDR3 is TGTGCCTGCGACACTGGGGGATACAACTCCTGGGACACCCGACAGATGTTTTTC.

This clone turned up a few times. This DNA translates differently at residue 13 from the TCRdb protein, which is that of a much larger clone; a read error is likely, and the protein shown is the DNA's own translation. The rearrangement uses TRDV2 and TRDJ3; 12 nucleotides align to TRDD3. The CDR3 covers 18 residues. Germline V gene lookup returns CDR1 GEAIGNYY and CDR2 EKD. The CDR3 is CACDTVTGGYWDARQMFF. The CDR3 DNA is TGTGCCTGTGACACCGTTACTGGGGGATACTGGGACGCCCGACAGATGTTTTTC.

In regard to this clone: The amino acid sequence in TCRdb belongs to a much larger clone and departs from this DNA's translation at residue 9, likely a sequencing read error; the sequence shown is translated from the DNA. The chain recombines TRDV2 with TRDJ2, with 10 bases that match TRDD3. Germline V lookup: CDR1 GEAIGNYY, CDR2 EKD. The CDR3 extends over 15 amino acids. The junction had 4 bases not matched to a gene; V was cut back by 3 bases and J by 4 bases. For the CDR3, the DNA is TGTGCCTGTGACGTACTGGGGGATTCGACAGCACAACTCTTCTTT. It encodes CACDVLGDSTAQLFF.

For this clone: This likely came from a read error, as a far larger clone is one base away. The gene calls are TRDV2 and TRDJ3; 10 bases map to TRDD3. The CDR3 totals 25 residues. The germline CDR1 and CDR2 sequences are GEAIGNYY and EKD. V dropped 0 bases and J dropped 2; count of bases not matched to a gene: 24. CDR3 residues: CACDTSRVTTDLGDRSPWDTRQMFF. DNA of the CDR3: TGTGCCTGTGACACCTCCCGCGTTACTACTGACCTGGGGGATAGGAGCCCCTGGGACACCCGACAGATGTTTTTC.

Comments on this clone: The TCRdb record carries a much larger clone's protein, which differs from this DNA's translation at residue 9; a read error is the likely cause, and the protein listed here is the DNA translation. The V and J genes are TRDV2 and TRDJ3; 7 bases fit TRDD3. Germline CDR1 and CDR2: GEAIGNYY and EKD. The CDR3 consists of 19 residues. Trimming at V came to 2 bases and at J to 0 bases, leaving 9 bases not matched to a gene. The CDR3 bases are TGTGCCTGTGACAGTACTGGGGCCCACGACTCCTGGGACACCCGACAGATGTTTTTC. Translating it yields CACDSTGAHDSWDTRQMFF.

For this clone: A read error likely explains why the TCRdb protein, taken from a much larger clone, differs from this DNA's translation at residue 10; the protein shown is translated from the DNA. This chain's CDR3 is CAFQNTGVPSSWDTRQMFF. CDR3 nucleotide sequence: TGTGCCTTTCAGAACACTGGGGTCCCCTCCTCCTGGGACACCCGACAGATGTTTTTC. The V and J genes are TRDV3 and TRDJ3; TRDD3 agrees at 7 bases. The CDR3 loop spans 19 amino acids. Germline V gene lookup returns CDR1 TVYSNPD and CDR2 GDNSRS (reference sequence). The ends lost 2 bases at V and 0 bases at J; junction bases unmatched: 13.

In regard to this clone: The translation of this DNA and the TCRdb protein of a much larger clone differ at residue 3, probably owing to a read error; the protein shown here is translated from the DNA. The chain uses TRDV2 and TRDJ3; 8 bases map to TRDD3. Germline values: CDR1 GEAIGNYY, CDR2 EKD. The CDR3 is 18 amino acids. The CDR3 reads CARDRGITRSWDTRQMFF. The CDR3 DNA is TGTGCCCGTGACCGGGGGATAACGCGCTCCTGGGACACCCGACAGATGTTTTTC.

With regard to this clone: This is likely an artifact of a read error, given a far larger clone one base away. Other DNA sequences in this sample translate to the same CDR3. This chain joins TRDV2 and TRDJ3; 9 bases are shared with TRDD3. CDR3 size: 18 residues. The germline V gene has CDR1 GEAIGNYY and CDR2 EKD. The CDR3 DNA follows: TGTGCCTGTGACACCGTACTGGGGGACTCCTGGGACACCCGACAGATGTTCTTC. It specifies CACDTVLGDSWDTRQMFF.

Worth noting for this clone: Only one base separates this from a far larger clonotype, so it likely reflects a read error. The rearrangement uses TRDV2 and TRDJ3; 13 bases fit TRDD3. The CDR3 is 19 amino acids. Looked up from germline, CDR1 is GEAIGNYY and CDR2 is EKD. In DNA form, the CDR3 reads TGTGCCTGTGGCACCGTACTGGGGGATACGATTTGGGACACCCGACAGATGTTTTTC. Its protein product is CACGTVLGDTIWDTRQMFF.